These 9 T cell receptor beta chains came from one sample sequenced in a study of preoperative IRX-2 immunotherapy in early breast cancer. Profiled with immunoSEQ multiplex PCR; TCRdb holds only in-frame clones, not every one. The sample gives some 19,000 clones, about 82% of which show up once; about 1.2% is in the top ten. Stated treatment: preoperative locoregional IRX-2 cytokine immunotherapy. This specimen consisted of lymph node tissue, obtained after IRX-2 immunotherapy. The origin of the receptors is a human donor with breast cancer.

The chain is built from TRBV19 and TRBJ1-5; TRBD1 matches at 10 bases. CDR3 length equals 17 residues. The germline CDR1 and CDR2 sequences are LNHDA and SQIVND (reference sequence). With 4 bases clipped from V and 2 bases from J, the junction kept 8 bases outside the gene matches. CDR3 region: CASSNPPGTGGNQPQHF. As DNA, the CDR3 is TGTGCCAGTAGTAACCCACCTGGGACAGGGGGCAATCAGCCCCAGCATTTT.

The chain joins TRBV28 to TRBJ2-6; no reliable D call. With 9 bases removed from V and 1 base from J, the gap between germline ends came to 16 bases. The length of the CDR3 is 16 residues. The germline V gene encodes CDR1 MDHEN and CDR2 SYDVKM. CDR3 loop: CASYRTEVSGANVLTF. CDR3 in DNA: TGTGCCAGTTATAGGACGGAAGTTTCTGGGGCCAACGTCCTGACTTTC. The full variable domain, rest sourced from reference TRBV28 and TRBJ2-6, is DVKVTQSSRYLVKRTGEKVFLECVQDMDHENMFWYRQDPGLGLRLIYFSYDVKMKEKGDIPEGYSVSREKKERFSLILESASTNQTSMYLCASYRTEVSGANVLTFGAGSRLTVL.

The chain has TRBV15 and TRBJ1-5, with no clear D. Trimming removed 0 bases at V and 1 base at J, with 7 bases between. The CDR3 totals 15 residues. In germline, CDR1 is LNHNV, CDR2 YYDKDF (reference sequence). CDR3 region: CATSRDGGSNQPQHF. The CDR3 DNA reads as TGTGCCACCAGCAGAGATGGTGGAAGCAATCAGCCCCAGCATTTT.

This sequence joins TRBV6-8 and TRBJ2-7, with D maybe TRBD2 (6 bases). V dropped 7 bases and J dropped 2 bases, with 12 bases sitting between them. This CDR3 region has 13 residues. The V gene's germline CDR1 is MNHGY and CDR2 SAAAGT. This CDR3 reads CASTPGLAYEQYF. In DNA form, the CDR3 reads TGTGCCAGCACACCGGGACTGGCCTACGAGCAGTACTTC.

This clone appeared once. J is TRBJ2-3 and V is TRBV29-1; the D gene is possibly TRBD2 (7 bases). V lost 4 bases and J lost 3, with 14 bases in between. Germline V gene data show CDR1 as SQVTM and CDR2 as ANQGSEA. This CDR3 contains 14 residues. CDR3 nucleotides: TGCAGCGTTGGTGGGGGGAGGGGGACAGATACGCAGTATTTT. Encoded protein: CSVGGGRGTDTQYF.

The chain employs TRBV6-8 and TRBJ1-1; 9 bases align to TRBD1. Germline V gives CDR1 MNHGY, CDR2 SAAAGT. J gave up 1 base and V 10 bases, and 7 bases lay outside the gene matches. The CDR3 extends over 14 amino acids. In DNA form, the CDR3 reads TGTGCCATGGCTCCGGGACAGGGGAACACTGAAGCTTTCTTT. Protein: CAMAPGQGNTEAFF.

V usage is TRBV6-8 and J usage is TRBJ1-1, with D perhaps TRBD1 (5 bases). Germline lookup yields CDR1 MNHGY and CDR2 SAAAGT. The V end lost 10 bases, the J end lost 1 base, and 13 bases lay between the germline ends. This CDR3 comprises 13 residues. The CDR3 loop reads CAITSDRNTEAFF. In DNA, the CDR3 is TGTGCCATCACCTCCGACAGGAACACTGAAGCTTTCTTT.

CDR3 sequence (DNA): TGCGCCAGCAGCCAAAATGCGGGGAACACCGGGGAGCTGTTTTTT. It translates to CASSQNAGNTGELFF. The chain links TRBV4-1 to TRBJ2-2, with TRBD2 as a possible D gene (5 bases). V was clipped by 2 bases and J by 1 base, with 8 bases between them. There are 15 residues in the CDR3. Germline values: CDR1 MGHRA, CDR2 YSYEKL.

This chain joins TRBV7-6 and TRBJ2-1; 9 nucleotides line up with TRBD2. With 2 bases clipped from V and 9 bases from J, the junction kept 14 bases outside the gene matches. The CDR3 is 17 residues long. Germline CDR1 and CDR2: SGHVS and FNYEAQ. CDR3 nucleotides: TGTGCCAGCAGCTTAAGTCCAGCGGGGGGTAAGCAGGGTGAGCAGTTCTTC. Its protein is CASSLSPAGGKQGEQFF.